This TCR beta chain is from a study of T cells in Graves' hyperthyroidism and ophthalmopathy. There were TCR beta CDR3 regions amplified from RNA transcripts. An initial round of RT-PCR targeting the TCR CDR3 relied on the HTBI primer set. MiXCR, applied by TCRdb to the multiplex PCR reads, yields one record per CDR3 protein. The table lists a few hundred thousand distinct CDR3 sequences, about 15% of them singletons. J lost 7 bases, V lost 4 bases, and 11 bases had no gene match. This CDR3 is 16 amino acids long. Germline V gene data show CDR1 as KGHDR and CDR2 as SFDVKD. The V gene is TRBV24-1, the J gene TRBJ2-1, with 8 positions matching TRBD1. Sequencing used blood. The sequence came from a woman under 40 with Graves' hyperthyroidism. The CDR3 spells CATSDRGQGGRNEQFF. The CDR3 coding sequence is TGTGCCACCAGTGACCGAGGACAGGGTGGTCGGAATGAGCAGTTCTTC.